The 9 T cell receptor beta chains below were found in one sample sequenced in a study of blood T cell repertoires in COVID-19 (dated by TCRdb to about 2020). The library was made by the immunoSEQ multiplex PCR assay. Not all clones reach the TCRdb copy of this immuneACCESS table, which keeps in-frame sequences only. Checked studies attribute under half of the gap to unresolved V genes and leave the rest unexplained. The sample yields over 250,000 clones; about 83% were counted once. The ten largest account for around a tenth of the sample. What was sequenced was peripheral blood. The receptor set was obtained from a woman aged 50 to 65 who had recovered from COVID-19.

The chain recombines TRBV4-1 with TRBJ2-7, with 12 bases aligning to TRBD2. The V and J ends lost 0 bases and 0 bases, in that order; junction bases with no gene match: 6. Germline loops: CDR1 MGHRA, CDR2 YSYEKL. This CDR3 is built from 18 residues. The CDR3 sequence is CASSQETSGGSYSYEQYF. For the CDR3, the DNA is TGCGCCAGCAGCCAAGAGACTAGCGGGGGATCCTACTCCTACGAGCAGTACTTC.

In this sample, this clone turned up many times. DNA for the CDR3: TGTGCCAGCAGCGGAAAGGGGACACCCGAAGCTTTCTTT. It translates to CASSGKGTPEAFF. The chain has TRBV28 and TRBJ1-1, with a possible D match to TRBD1 (6 bases). V gave up 6 bases and J gave up 8 bases, with 16 bases separating them. In germline, CDR1 is MDHEN, CDR2 SYDVKM. CDR3 length equals 13 residues.

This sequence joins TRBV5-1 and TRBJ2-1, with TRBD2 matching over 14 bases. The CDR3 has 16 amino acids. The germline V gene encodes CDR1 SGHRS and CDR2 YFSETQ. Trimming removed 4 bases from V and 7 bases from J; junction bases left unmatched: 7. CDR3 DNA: TGCGCCAGCAGCCCGAGGACTAGCGGGAGGTTGAATGAGCAGTTCTTC. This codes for CASSPRTSGRLNEQFF.

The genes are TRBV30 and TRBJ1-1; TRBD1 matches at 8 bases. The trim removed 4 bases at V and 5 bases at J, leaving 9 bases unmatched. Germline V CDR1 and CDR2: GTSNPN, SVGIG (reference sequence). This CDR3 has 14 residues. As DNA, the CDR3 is TGTGCCTGGACCAGGGACAGGAGGGGAACTGAAGCTTTCTTT. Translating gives CAWTRDRRGTEAFF.

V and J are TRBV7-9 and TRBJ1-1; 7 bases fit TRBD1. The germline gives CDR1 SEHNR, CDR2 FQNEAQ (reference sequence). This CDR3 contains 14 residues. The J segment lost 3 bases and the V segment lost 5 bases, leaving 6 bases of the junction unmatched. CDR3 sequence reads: CASSRLTGDTEAFF. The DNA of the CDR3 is TGTGCCAGCAGCCGGTTAACAGGGGACACTGAAGCTTTCTTT.

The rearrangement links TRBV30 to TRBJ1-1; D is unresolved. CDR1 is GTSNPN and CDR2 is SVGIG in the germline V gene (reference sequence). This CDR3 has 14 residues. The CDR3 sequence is CANDWSPMNTEAFF. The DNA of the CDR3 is TGTGCTAACGATTGGAGTCCCATGAACACTGAAGCTTTCTTT.

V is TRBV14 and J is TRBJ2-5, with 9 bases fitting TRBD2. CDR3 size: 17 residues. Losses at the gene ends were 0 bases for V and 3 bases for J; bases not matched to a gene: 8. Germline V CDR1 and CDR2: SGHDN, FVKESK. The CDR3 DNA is TGTGCCAGCAGCCAAGATCGTCGCGGGGGGGGAAAAGAGACCCAGTACTTC. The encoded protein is CASSQDRRGGGKETQYF.

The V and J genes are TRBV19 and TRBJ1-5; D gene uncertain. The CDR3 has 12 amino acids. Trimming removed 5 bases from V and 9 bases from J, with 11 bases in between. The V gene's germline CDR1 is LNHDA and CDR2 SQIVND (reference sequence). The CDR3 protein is CASSFIRGPQHF. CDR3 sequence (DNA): TGTGCCAGTAGTTTTATCCGGGGGCCCCAGCATTTT.

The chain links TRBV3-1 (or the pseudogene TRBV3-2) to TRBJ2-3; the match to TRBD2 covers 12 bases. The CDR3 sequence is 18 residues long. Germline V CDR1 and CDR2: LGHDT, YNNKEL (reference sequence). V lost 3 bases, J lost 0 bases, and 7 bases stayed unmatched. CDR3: CASSHPEGTSGSTDTQYF. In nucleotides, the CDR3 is TGTGCCAGCAGCCACCCCGAGGGGACTAGCGGGAGCACAGATACGCAGTATTTT.